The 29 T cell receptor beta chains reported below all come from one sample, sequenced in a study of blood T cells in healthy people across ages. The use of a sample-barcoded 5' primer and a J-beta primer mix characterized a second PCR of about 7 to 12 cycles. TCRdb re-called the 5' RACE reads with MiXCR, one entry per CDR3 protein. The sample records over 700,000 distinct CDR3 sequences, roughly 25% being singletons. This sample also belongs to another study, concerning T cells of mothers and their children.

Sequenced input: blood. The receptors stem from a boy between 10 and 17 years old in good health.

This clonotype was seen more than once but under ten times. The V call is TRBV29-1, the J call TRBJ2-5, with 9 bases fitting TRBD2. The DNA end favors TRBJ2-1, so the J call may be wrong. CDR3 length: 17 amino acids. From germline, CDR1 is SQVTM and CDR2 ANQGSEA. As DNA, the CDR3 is TGCAGCGTTGAATTGGCCGTCTTAGCGGGAGTCGACAGTGAGCAGTTCTTC. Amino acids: CSVELAVLAGVDSEQFF.

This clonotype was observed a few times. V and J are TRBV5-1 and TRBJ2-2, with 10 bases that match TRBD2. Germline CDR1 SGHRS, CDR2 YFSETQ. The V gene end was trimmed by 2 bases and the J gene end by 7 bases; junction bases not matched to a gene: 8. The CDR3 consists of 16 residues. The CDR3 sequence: CASSFLAGDLGGELFF. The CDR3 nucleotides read TGCGCCAGCAGCTTCCTAGCGGGGGACCTCGGCGGGGAGCTGTTTTTT.

The CDR3 sequence: CASSLGWGPMGNIQYF. The CDR3 DNA follows: TGTGCCAGCAGCCTGGGGTGGGGCCCCATGGGAAACATTCAGTACTTC. The chain links TRBV7-3 to TRBJ2-4; weak D call: TRBD1 (5 bases). Trimming pared 5 bases from V and 6 bases from J, leaving 20 bases between. The CDR3 runs 16 residues. CDR1 is SGHTA, CDR2 FQGTGA, per germline.

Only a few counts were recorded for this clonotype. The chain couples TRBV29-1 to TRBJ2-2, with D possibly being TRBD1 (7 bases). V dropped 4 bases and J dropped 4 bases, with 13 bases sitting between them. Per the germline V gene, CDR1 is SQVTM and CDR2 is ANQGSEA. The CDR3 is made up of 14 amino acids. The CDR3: CSVAGGQGTGELFF. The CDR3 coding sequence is TGCAGCGTTGCAGGGGGGCAGGGCACCGGGGAGCTGTTTTTT.

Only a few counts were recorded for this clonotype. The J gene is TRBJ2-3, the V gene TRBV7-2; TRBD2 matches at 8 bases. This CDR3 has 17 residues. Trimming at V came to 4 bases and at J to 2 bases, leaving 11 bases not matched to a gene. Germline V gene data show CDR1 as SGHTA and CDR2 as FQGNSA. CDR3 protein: CASSSRQKAGVTDTQYF. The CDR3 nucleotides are TGTGCCAGCAGCTCGAGACAGAAAGCGGGAGTCACAGATACGCAGTATTTT.

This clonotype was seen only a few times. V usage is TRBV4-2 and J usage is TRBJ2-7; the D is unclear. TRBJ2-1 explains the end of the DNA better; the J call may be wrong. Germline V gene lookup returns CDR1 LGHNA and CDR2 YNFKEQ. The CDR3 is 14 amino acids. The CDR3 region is CASSRETLGNEQFF. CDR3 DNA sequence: TGTGCCAGCAGCCGGGAAACGTTAGGAAATGAGCAGTTCTTC.

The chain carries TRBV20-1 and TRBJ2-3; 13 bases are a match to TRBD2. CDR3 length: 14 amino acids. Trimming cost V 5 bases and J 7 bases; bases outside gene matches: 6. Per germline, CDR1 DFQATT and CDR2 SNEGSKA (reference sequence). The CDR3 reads CSAVLAGGPHTQYF. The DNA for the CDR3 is TGCAGTGCTGTACTAGCGGGAGGGCCACATACGCAGTATTTT.

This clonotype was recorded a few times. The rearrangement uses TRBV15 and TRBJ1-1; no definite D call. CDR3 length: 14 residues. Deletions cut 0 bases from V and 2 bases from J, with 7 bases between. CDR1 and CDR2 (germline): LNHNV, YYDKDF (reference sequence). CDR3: CATSRDLGNTEAFF. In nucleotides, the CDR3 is TGTGCCACCAGCAGAGATCTGGGAAACACTGAAGCTTTCTTT. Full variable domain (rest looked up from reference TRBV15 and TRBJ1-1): DAMVIQNPRYQVTQFGKPVTLSCSQTLNHNVMYWYQQKSSQAPKLLFHYYDKDFNNEADTPDNFQSRRPNTSFCFLDIRSPGLGDTAMYLCATSRDLGNTEAFFGQGTRLTVV.

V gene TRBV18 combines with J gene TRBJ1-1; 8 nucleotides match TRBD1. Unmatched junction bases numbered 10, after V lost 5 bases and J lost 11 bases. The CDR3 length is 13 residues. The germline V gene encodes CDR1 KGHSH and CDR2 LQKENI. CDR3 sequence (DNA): TGTGCCAGCTCAGGAGACAGGGGTTCGAGGGCTTTCTTT. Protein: CASSGDRGSRAFF.

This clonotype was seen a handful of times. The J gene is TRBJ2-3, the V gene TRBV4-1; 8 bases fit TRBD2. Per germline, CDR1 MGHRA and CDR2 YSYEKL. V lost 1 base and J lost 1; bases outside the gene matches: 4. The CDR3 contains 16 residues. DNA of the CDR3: TGCGCCAGCAGCCAAGCTATTAGCGGGGGCACAGATACGCAGTATTTT. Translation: CASSQAISGGTDTQYF.

CDR3 bases: TGCAGCGTTGACAGGGGCGGAAGAGAGACCCAGTACTTC. Its translation is CSVDRGGRETQYF. The chain links TRBV29-1 to TRBJ2-5; D perhaps matches TRBD1 (6 bases). With 3 bases removed from V and 4 bases from J, the gap between germline ends came to 12 bases. CDR1 SQVTM and CDR2 ANQGSEA come from the germline V gene. The CDR3 has 13 amino acids.

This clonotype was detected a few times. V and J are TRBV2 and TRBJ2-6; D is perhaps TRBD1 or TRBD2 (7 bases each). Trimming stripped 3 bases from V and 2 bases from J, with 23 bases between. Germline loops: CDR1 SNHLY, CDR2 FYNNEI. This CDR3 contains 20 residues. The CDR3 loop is CASSDQGGPGGVAGANVLTF. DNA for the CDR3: TGTGCCAGCAGTGACCAGGGGGGGCCTGGAGGAGTTGCTGGGGCCAACGTCCTGACTTTC.

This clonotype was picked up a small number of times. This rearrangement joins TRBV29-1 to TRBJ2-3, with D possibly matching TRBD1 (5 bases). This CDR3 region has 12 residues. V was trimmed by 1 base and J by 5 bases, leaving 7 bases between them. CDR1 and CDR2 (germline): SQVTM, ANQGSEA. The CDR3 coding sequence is TGCAGCGTTGAAGGTACAGGAGATACGCAGTATTTT. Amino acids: CSVEGTGDTQYF.

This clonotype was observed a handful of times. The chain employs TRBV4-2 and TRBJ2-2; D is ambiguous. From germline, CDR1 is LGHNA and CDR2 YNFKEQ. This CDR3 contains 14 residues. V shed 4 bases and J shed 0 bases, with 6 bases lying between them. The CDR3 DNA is TGTGCCAGCAGCCTGAGACCGAACACCGGGGAGCTGTTTTTT. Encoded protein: CASSLRPNTGELFF.

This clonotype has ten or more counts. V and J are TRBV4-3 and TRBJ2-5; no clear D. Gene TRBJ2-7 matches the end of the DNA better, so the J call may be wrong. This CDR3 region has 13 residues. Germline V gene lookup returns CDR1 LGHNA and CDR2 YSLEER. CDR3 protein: CASSQDSFYEQYF. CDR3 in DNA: TGCGCCAGCAGCCAAGACAGCTTCTACGAGCAGTACTTC.

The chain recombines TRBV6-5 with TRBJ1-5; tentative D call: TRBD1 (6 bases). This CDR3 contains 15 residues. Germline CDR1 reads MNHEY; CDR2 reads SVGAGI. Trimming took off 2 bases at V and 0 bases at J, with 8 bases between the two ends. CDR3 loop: CASSYGGHSNQPQHF. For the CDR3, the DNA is TGTGCCAGCAGTTACGGGGGACATAGCAATCAGCCCCAGCATTTT.

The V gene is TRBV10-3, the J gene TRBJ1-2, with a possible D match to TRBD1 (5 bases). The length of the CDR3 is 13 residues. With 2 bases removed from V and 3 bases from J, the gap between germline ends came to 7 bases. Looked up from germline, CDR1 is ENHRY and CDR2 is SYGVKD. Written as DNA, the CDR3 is TGTGCCATCAGTGAGGACAGATACTATGGCTACACCTTC. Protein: CAISEDRYYGYTF.

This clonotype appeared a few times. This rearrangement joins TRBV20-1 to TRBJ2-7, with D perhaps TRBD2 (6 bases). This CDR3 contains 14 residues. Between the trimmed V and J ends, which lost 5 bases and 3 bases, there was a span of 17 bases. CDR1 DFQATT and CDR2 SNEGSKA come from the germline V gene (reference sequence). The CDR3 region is CSAPLSGNFYEQYF. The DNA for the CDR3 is TGCAGTGCTCCTCTTAGCGGAAACTTCTACGAGCAGTACTTC.

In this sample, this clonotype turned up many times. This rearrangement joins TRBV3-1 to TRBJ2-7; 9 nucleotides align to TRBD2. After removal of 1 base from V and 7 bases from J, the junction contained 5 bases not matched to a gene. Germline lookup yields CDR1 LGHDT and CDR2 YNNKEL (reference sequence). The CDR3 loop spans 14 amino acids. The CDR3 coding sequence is TGTGCCAGCAGCCAAGGGCTAGCGGGATATGAGCAGTACTTC. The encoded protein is CASSQGLAGYEQYF.

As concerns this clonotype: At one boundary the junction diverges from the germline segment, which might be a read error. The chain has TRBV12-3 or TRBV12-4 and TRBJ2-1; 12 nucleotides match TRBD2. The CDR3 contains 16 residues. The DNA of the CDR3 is TGTGCCAGTAGTTCTACTCGACTAGCGGGAGAGGGTGAGCAGTTCTTC. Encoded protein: CASSSTRLAGEGEQFF.

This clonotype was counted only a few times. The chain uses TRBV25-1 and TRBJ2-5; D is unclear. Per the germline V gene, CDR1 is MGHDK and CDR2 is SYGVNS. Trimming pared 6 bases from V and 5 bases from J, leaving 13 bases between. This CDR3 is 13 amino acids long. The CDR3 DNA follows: TGTGCCAGCAGCCCCCCGGCCCGGGAGACCCAGTACTTC. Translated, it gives CASSPPARETQYF.

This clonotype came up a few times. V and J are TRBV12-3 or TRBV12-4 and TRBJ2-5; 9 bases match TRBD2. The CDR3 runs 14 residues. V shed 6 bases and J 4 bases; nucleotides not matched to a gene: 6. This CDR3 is CASRKLAGVETQYF. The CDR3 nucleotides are TGTGCCAGCAGGAAATTAGCGGGAGTAGAGACCCAGTACTTC.

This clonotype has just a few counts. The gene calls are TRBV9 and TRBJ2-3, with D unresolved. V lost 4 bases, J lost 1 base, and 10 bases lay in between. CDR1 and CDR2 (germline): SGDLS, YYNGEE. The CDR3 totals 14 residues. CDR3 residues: CASSTSQRTDTQYF. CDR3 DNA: TGTGCCAGCAGCACGTCACAGCGCACAGATACGCAGTATTTT.

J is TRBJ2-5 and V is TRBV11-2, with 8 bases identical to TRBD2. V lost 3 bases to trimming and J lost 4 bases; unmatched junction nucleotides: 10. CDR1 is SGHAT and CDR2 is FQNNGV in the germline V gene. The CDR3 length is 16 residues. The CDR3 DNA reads TGTGCCAGCAGCTTCGGTCGGGAGGGCCTGGGAGAGACCCAGTACTTC. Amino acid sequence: CASSFGREGLGETQYF.

The CDR3 DNA reads TGCAGCGTCGGTCCGGGGGGGTCATCCTACGAGCAGTACTTC. Protein sequence: CSVGPGGSSYEQYF. J is TRBJ2-5 and V is TRBV29-1; 8 bases map to TRBD2. The better agreement between TRBJ2-7 and the DNA end casts doubt on the J call. The CDR3 spans 14 residues. CDR1 SQVTM and CDR2 ANQGSEA come from the germline V gene.

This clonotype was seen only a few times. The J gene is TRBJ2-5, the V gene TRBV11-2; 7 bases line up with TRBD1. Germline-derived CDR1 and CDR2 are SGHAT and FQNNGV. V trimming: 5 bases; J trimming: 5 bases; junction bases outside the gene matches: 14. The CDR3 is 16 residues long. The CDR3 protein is CASSPGDSSFAETQYF. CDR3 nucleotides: TGTGCCAGCAGCCCTGGGGACAGCTCTTTTGCGGAGACCCAGTACTTC.

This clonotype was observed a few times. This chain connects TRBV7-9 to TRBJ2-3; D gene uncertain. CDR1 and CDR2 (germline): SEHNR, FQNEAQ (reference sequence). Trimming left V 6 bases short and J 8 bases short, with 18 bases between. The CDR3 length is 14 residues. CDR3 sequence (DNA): TGTGCCAGCAGTCTAGACTTCTCTGGTCTTACGCAGTATTTT. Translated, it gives CASSLDFSGLTQYF.

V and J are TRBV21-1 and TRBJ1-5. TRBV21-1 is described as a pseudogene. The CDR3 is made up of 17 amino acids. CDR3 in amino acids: CASGPLEEGKVNQPQHF. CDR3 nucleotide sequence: TGTGCCAGCGGTCCTCTTGAGGAGGGTAAGGTCAATCAGCCCCAGCATTTT.

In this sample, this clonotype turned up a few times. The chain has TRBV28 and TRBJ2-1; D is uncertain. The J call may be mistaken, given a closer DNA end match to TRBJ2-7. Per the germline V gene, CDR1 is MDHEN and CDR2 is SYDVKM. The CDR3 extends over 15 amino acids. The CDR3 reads CASSLSGAGTYEQYF. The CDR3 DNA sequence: TGTGCCAGCAGTTTAAGTGGAGCTGGGACCTACGAGCAGTACTTC.